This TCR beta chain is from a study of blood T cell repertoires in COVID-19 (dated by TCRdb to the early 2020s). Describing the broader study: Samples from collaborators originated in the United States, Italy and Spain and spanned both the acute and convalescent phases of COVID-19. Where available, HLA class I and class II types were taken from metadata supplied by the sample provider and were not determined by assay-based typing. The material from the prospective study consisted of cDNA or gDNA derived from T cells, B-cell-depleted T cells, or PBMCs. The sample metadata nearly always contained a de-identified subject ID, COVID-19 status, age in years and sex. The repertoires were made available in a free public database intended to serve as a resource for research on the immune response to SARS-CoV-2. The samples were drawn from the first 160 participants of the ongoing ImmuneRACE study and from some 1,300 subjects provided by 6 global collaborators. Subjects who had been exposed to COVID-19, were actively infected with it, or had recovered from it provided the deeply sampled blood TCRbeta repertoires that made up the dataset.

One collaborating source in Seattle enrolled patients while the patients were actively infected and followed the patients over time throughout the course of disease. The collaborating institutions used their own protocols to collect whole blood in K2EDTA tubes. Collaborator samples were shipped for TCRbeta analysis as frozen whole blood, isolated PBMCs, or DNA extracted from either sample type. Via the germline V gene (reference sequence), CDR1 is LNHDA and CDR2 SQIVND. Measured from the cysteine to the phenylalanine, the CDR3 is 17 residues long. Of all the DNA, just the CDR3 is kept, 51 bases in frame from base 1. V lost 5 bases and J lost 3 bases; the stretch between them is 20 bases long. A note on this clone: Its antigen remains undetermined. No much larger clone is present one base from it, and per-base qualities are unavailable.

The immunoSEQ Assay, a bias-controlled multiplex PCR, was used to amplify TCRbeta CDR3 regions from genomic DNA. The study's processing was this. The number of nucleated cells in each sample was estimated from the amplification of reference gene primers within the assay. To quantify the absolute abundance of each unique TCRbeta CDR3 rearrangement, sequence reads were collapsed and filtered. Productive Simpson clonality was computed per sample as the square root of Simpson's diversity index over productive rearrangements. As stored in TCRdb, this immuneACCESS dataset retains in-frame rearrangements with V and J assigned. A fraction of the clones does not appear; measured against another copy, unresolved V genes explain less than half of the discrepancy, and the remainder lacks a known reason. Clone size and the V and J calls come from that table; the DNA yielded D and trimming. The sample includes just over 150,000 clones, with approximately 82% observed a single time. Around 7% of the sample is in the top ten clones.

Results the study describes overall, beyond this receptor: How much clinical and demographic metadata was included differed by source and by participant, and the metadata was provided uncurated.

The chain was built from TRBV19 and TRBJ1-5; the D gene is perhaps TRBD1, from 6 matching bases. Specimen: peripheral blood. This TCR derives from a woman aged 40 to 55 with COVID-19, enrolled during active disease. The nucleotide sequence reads TGTGCCAGTAGTGCGGGAGACGTTACAGGGACCAATCAGCCCCAGCATTTT. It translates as CASSAGDVTGTNQPQHF.